This T cell receptor (beta chain) came from a study of cytomegalovirus exposure and HLA in healthy donors listed by TCRdb under 2017. Regarding the research as a whole: An earlier analysis of approximately 600 of the donors reported more than 250 Gb of sequence data and some 120 million unique TCR beta sequences from 190 million or so T cells. A later analysis re-examined previously published TCR beta repertoires from over 500 donors and added high-resolution HLA genotyping to investigate patterns of TCR occurrence. Every discovery cohort repertoire had been produced on one sequencing platform. Several DR-DQ haplotypes were treated as single units for association and clustering because of strong linkage in the cohort. Genome-wide SNP genotypes for about three fifths of the roughly 700 donors were used in a later genetic analysis, which treated that subset as a discovery cohort. Besides the first cohort of 666 subjects, a separate validation cohort made up of over 95 different subjects was used. Of the 300 to 500 genotyped donors, 65% to 90% were placed in the genetic ancestry cluster associated with self-reported Caucasian donors. Rather than using new phenotypic data, the later analysis identified candidate immune exposures from TCR beta sequences and from how often those sequences occurred across donors. The study used immunosequencing to profile the T cell repertoires of hundreds of subjects and linked those repertoires to cytomegalovirus serostatus. In an earlier analysis of 587 of the donors, high-throughput TCR beta sequencing was used to judge whether each TCR beta V gene segment behaved as functional or pseudogenic. Alongside the repertoire data, information on donor age, sex, ethnicity and CMV serostatus was compiled. The study aimed to test whether signatures of past pathogen exposure could be identified by cataloging public T cell receptors. An early release that covered 640 HLA-typed donors contained 300 to 350 gigabases of sequencing data and about 93 million unique TCR sequences. To predict cytomegalovirus infection status, the study brought together high-throughput TCR immunosequencing, statistical association of individual TCRs with disease status, and machine learning. Typing coverage differed by locus: A, B, C, DRB1 and DQB1 were typed in about 629-630 donors, DQA1 in about 500, DPA1 in some 600, and DPB1 in 400 to 480. HLA typing covered class I and class II loci at four-digit resolution. Across approximately 400 genotyped donors of the cohort, an average of roughly 230,000 unique TCR beta nucleotide sequences per donor were sequenced, and approximately 17% of those sequences were non-productive. Here is what the overall study found, with its caveats: Linkage disequilibrium might explain the correlated functional status among segregating V segments, but an unknown experimental factor could not be ruled out. In vitro tests confirmed that a few of the cytomegalovirus-associated TCR beta chains recognize cytomegalovirus antigens. According to a later analysis, parvovirus B19, influenza, CMV and Epstein-Barr virus appeared linked to several top co-occurrence clusters. The authors suggested that the approach could potentially be extended to other disease states and immunological phenotypes. According to a later genetic analysis, donors in an Asian-associated ancestry cluster had fewer N-insertions in productive TCRs than the approximately 700-donor mean. The classifier was reported to diagnose cytomegalovirus status with high specificity and sensitivity in both the original and validation cohorts. A total of roughly 160 TCR beta chains were listed by the study as associated with cytomegalovirus. A later genetic analysis associated a missense DCLRE1C variant with V-gene and J-gene trimming of TCR beta chains, and an independent cohort replicated the association. The 87-base-pair reads could not distinguish some IMGT-functional V segments, including TRBV6-2 and TRBV6-3, so those segments were excluded. A further reported finding was that TCR beta sequences accurately predicted the HLA-A and HLA-B alleles for most subjects in the first cohort. The earlier analysis of fewer than 750 of the donors excluded fewer than 20 rarely observed V segments, including chromosome 9 orphons, because counts were too low. A cluster of highly shared sequence variants was judged likely to represent a technical artifact of the sequencing pipeline. Across donors, most TCR sequences were observed very rarely, whereas some public TCRs were present in many individuals. In this cohort, only TCR beta chains were sequenced, and detectable features were limited by the absence of alpha or paired-chain data. In a later analysis, TCR association rates were found to vary across HLA loci, with the most associated TCRs seen for DRB1 alleles and the fewest for HLA-C alleles. Broadly in line with IMGT annotations, most TCR beta V segments showed up in productive rearrangements about 87% or about 30% of the time in an earlier analysis of 450 to 750 of the donors. Strong co-occurrence of HLA alleles, especially DR and DQ, made assigning TCR associations to individual alleles difficult. HLA typing was unavailable for some donors at each locus, so association tests used only the typed subset. CMV serostatus was the only immune exposure information available for the cohort. A later analysis found that HLA-associated TCR beta chains were more clonally expanded and had lower generation probabilities than equally common non-associated chains. A later analysis associated 16,951 TCR beta sequences with specific HLA alleles at a false discovery rate of 0.05. Roughly uniform sequencing depth across donors was assumed in presence/absence analyses, although this assumption may not hold. According to a later analysis, most CMV-associated TCR beta chains appeared to be HLA-restricted, and the HLA associations seemed to be driven largely by CMV exposure.

The cohort consisted of approximately 690 healthy bone marrow donors. All cohort members were sampled while nominally healthy, although unrecorded immune exposures were likely present. The donor was CMV seropositive and was included in the group of 250 to 350 seropositive cohort members. A peripheral blood sample was collected from each donor, and TCR beta sequencing was performed on peripheral blood mononuclear cells. The Qiagen DNeasy Blood Extraction Kit was used to extract genomic DNA from the blood cell samples. CDR1 and CDR2 were assigned from the germline V gene (reference sequence) as GTSNPN and SVGIG. Taken from cysteine to phenylalanine, the CDR3 has 14 residues. Only the CDR3 DNA stays, 42 bases, in frame from base 1. V is cut back by 1 base and J by 5 bases, with 7 bases in the junction unmatched. On this clone itself: It has no known antigen specificity. There are no base qualities to consult, and no much larger clone falls within one base.

Libraries were constructed by the immunoSEQ multiplex PCR assay. For the multiplex PCR, a mixture combining 60 forward primers for TCR Vbeta segments and 13 reverse primers for TCR Jbeta segments was used. The CDR3 region of rearranged TCR beta genes was amplified from genomic DNA by a multiplex PCR assay. The amplified TCR beta libraries were sequenced on the Illumina HiSeq System as 87-base-pair reads. As for the original processing: In a later analysis, 80 million or so unique TCR beta chains were counted across the roughly 610 repertoires, and approximately 11 million of these chains were shared by at least two donors. To remove PCR and sequencing errors, raw reads were error-corrected and collapsed into unique sequences using a nearest-neighbor algorithm that merged closely related sequences. CDR3 sequences were aligned to IMGT reference sequences to assign V, D and J gene segments. For a sequence to be retained, at least a six-nucleotide match to both a V gene segment and a J gene segment was required. Rearrangements were called productive when the CDR3 lacked stop codons and stayed in frame with V and J; all others were non-productive. CDR3 was defined by IMGT convention, running from the second conserved V-encoded cysteine to the conserved J-encoded phenylalanine. In an earlier analysis of around 600 of the donors, sequences lacking an unambiguous match to a single V gene segment were excluded. An earlier analysis of some 500 of the donors classified V segments as functional when productive rearrangements were above 56.7% and as segregating when the standard deviation between donors was above 5%. A statistical classification framework was built to diagnose cytomegalovirus status from the catalog of TCR beta chain sequences. In a later analysis, V and J genes were assigned by comparing TCR nucleotide sequences against IMGT/GENE-DB human TR gene sequences. The TCRdist pipeline was used in a later analysis to assign CDR3 sequences and most-parsimonious VDJ recombination scenarios. In a later analysis, every TCR beta chain was defined by the combination of its CDR3 amino acid sequence and its V-gene family, and reads without a unique V-gene family were dropped. To address suspected cross-contamination and a sequencing artifact, a later analysis removed several hundred highly shared, low-generation-probability nucleotide sequences. In a later analysis, a clonal expansion index was calculated for each public chain from normalized within-repertoire ranks of inferred template counts. In a later analysis, generation probabilities were computed with a VDJ recombination model fitted to out-of-frame rearrangements, and the resulting probabilities were checked against IGoR. Hypergeometric tests were used in a later analysis to score TCR-TCR, TCR-HLA and TCR-CMV co-occurrence, with a repertoire-size bias correction applied to the TCR pairs. False discovery rates were estimated in a later analysis by permuting HLA or CMV assignments 20 times. In a later analysis, co-occurring TCRs were grouped with DBSCAN, and TCRdist sequence similarity was added when clustering was performed within HLA-allele-positive subsets. For co-occurrence clustering, repertoires with fewer than 30,000 or more than 120,000 public chains were excluded, along with five or six repertoires with anomalous nucleotide sharing. The source is immuneACCESS, and TCRdb retained only in-frame sequences with V and J called. Part of the clones is not carried over; for the studies checked, unresolved V genes explain less than half of this, and the remainder is unexplained. V and J calls and clone size follow that table, whereas D and trimming were derived from the DNA. This sample comprises about 130,000 clones, more than 60% of them detected only once. The ten top clones hold approximately 2% of the sample.

The chain is assembled from TRBV30 and TRBJ1-1, with 7 bases in between that match TRBD1. Sample: PBMCs. The receptor's source is a woman in her thirties or forties in good health and CMV-seropositive. The CDR3 has the sequence CAWSGQGLMTEAFF. The nucleotide sequence is TGTGCCTGGAGTGGACAGGGTCTAATGACTGAAGCTTTCTTT.